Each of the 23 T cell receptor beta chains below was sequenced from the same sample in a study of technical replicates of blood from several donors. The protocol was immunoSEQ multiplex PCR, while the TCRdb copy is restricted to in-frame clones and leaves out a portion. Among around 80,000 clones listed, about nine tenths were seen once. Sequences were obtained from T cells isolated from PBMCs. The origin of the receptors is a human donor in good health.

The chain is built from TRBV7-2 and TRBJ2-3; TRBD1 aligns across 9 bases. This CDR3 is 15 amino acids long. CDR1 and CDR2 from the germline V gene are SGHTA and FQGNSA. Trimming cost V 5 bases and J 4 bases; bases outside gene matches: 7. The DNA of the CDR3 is TGTGCCAGCAGCCCACAGGGGGCGTTGGCAGATACGCAGTATTTT. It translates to CASSPQGALADTQYF.

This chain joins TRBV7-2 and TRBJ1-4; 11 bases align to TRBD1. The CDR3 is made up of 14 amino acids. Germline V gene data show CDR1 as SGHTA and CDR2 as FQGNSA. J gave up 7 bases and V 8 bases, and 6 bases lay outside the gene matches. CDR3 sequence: CASGPGQGGEKLFF. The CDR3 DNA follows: TGTGCCAGCGGTCCGGGACAGGGGGGTGAAAAACTGTTTTTT.

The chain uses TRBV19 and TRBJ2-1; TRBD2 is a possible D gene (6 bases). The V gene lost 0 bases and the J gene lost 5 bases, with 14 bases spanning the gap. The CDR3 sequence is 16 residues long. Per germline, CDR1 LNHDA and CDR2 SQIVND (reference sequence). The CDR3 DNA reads TGTGCCAGTAGTATAGAAGTCGGAGGGACTCACAATGAGCAGTTCTTC. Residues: CASSIEVGGTHNEQFF.

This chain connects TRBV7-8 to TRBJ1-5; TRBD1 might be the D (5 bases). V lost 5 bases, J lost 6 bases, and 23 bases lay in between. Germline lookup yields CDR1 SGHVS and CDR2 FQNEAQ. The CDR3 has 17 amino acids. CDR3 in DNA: TGTGCCAGCAGCCTCGTCGGGGGTACCGTGATCCCTCAGCCCCAGCATTTT. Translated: CASSLVGGTVIPQPQHF.

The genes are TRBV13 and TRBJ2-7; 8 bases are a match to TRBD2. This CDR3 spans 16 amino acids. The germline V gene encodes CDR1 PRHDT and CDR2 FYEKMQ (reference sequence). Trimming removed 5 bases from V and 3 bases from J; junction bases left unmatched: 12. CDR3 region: CASSPSPTSGIYEQYF. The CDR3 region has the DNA TGTGCCAGCAGCCCTAGCCCCACTAGCGGAATCTACGAGCAGTACTTC. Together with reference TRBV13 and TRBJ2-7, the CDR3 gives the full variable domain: AAGVIQSPRHLIKEKRETATLKCYPIPRHDTVYWYQQGPGQDPQFLISFYEKMQSDKGSIPDRFSAQQFSDYHSELNMSSLELGDSALYFCASSPSPTSGIYEQYFGPGTRLTVT.

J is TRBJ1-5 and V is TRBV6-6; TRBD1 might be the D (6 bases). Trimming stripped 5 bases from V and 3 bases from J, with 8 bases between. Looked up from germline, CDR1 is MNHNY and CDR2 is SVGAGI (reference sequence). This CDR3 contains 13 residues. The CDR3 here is CASSRQVNQPQHF. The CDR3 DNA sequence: TGTGCCAGCAGTCGACAGGTCAATCAGCCCCAGCATTTT.

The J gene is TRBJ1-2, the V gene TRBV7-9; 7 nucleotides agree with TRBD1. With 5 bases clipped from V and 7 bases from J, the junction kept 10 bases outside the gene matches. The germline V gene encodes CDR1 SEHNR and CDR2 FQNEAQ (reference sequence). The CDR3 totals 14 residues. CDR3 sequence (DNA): TGTGCCAGCAGCCCCCGACAGGGTCAAAGTGGCTACACCTTC. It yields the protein CASSPRQGQSGYTF.

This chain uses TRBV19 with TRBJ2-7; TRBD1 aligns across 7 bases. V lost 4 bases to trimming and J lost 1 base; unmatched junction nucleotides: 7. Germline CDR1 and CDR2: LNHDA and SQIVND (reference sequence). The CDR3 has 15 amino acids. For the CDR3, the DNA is TGTGCCAGTAGTACTGGACAGGTCGTGTCCTACGAGCAGTACTTC. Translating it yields CASSTGQVVSYEQYF. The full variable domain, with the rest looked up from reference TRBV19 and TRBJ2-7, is DGGITQSPKYLFRKEGQNVTLSCEQNLNHDAMYWYRQDPGQGLRLIYYSQIVNDFQKGDIAEGYSVSREKKESFPLTVTSAQKNPTAFYLCASSTGQVVSYEQYFGPGTRLTVT.

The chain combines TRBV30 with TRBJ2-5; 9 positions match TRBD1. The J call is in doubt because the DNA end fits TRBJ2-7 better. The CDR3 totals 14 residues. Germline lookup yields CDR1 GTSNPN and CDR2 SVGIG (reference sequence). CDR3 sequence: CAWSVRRDRAEQYF. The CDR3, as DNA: TGTGCCTGGAGTGTACGCCGGGACAGGGCCGAGCAGTACTTC.

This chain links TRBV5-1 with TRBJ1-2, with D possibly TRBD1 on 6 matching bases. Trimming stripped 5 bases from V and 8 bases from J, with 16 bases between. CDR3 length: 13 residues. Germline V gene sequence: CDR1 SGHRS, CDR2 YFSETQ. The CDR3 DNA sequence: TGCGCCAGCAGTAGGGGGTCAGGGGAAGGCTACACCTTC. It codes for CASSRGSGEGYTF.

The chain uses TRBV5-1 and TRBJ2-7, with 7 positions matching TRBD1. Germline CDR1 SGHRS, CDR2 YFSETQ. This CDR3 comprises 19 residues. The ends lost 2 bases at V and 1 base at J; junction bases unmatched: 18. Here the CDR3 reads CASSLRQGPPLLRSYEQYF. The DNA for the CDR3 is TGCGCCAGCAGCTTAAGACAGGGACCCCCGCTTTTAAGATCCTACGAGCAGTACTTC. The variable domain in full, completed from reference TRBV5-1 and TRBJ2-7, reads KAGVTQTPRYLIKTRGQQVTLSCSPISGHRSVSWYQQTPGQGLQFLFEYFSETQRNKGNFPGRFSGRQFSNSRSEMNVSTLELGDSALYLCASSLRQGPPLLRSYEQYFGPGTRLTVT.

The DNA of the CDR3 is TGTGCCAGCAGCTTACAGGGGATTGGGGGTAGAAACACTGAAGCTTTCTTT. Its translation is CASSLQGIGGRNTEAFF. The chain recombines TRBV7-2 with TRBJ1-1, with a weak D call TRBD1 (6 bases). Trimming removed 2 bases from V and 2 bases from J, with 18 bases in between. There are 17 residues in the CDR3. The V gene's germline CDR1 is SGHTA and CDR2 FQGNSA.

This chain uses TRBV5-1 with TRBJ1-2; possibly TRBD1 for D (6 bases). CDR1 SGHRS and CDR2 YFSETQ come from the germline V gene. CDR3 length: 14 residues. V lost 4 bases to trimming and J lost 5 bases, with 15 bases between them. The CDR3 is CASSLGQNLYGYTF. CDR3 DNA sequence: TGCGCCAGCAGCCTAGGACAGAACTTGTATGGCTACACCTTC.

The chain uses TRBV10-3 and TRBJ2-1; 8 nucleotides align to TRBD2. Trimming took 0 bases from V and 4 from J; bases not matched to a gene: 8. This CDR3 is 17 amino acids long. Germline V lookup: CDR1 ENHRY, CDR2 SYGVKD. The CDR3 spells CAISESFSGTDYNEQFF. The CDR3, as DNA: TGTGCCATCAGTGAGTCCTTTAGCGGGACGGATTACAATGAGCAGTTCTTC.

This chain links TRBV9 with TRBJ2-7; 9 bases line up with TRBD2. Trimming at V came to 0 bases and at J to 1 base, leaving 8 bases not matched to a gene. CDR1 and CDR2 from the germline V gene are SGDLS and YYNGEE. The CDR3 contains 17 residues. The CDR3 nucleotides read TGTGCCAGCAGCGTAGGTTTAGCGGGAGCTCAATCCTACGAGCAGTACTTC. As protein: CASSVGLAGAQSYEQYF. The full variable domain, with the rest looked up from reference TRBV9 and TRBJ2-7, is DSGVTQTPKHLITATGQRVTLRCSPRSGDLSVYWYQQSLDQGLQFLIQYYNGEERAKGNILERFSAQQFPDLHSELNLSSLELGDSALYFCASSVGLAGAQSYEQYFGPGTRLTVT.

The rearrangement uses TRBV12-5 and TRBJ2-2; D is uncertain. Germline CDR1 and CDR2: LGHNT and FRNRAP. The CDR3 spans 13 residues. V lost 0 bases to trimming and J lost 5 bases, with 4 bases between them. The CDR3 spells CASGLVLTGELFF. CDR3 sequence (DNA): TGTGCTAGTGGTTTGGTACTAACCGGGGAGCTGTTTTTT.

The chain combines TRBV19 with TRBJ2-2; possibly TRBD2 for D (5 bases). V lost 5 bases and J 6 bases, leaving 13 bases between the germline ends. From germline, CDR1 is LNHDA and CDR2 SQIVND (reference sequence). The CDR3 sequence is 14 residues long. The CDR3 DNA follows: TGTGCCAGTAGTTTCCATACTAGATCCGGGGAGCTGTTTTTT. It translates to CASSFHTRSGELFF.

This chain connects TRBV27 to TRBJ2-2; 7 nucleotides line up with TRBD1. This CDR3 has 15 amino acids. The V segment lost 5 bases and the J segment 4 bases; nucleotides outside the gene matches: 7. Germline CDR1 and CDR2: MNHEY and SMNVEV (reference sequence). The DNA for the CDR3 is TGTGCCAGCAGTACAGGGGACGCGATCACCGGGGAGCTGTTTTTT. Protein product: CASSTGDAITGELFF.

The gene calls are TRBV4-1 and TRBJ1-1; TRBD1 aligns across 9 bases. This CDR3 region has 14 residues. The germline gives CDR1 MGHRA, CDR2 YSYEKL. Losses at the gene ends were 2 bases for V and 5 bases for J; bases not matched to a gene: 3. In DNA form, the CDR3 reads TGCGCCAGCAGCCAACTGACAGGGGGTACTGAAGCTTTCTTT. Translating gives CASSQLTGGTEAFF.

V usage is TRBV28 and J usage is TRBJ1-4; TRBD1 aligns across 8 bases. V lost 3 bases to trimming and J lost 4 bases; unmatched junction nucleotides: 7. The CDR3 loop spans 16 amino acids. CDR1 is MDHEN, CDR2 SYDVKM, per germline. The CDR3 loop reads CASSFGRGPGNEKLFF. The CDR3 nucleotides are TGTGCCAGCAGTTTTGGCAGGGGGCCCGGTAATGAAAAACTGTTTTTT.

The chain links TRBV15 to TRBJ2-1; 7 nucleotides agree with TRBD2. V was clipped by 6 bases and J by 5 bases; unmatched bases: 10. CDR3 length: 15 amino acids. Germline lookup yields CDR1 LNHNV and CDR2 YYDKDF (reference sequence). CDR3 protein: CATRRTLAGNNEQFF. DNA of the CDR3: TGTGCCACCAGAAGGACCTTAGCGGGTAACAATGAGCAGTTCTTC.

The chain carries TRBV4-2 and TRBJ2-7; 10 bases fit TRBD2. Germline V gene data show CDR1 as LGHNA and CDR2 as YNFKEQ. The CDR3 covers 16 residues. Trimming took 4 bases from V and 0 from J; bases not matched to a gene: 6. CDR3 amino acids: CASSPLRTSGSYEQYF. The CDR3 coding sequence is TGTGCCAGCAGCCCTCTCAGGACTAGCGGCTCCTACGAGCAGTACTTC.

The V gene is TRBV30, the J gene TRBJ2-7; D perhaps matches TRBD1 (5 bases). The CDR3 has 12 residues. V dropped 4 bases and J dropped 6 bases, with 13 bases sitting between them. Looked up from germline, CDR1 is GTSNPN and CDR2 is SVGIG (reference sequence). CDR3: CAWNDGRAEQYF. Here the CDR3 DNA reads TGTGCCTGGAATGACGGCAGGGCCGAGCAGTACTTC.